This T cell receptor beta chain was documented in a study of cytomegalovirus exposure and HLA in healthy donors. General study results and limits: Among the most significant clusters, several appeared linked to common viral pathogens in a later analysis.

Comment on this clone: Its target is unknown.

PCR was performed using 60 Vbeta and 13 Jbeta primers. TCRdb keeps only in-frame clones here, not all; method: immunoSEQ multiplex PCR. Here the sample spans some 100,000 clones, about 70% being singletons. The CDR3 runs to 18 residues. The V gene lost 4 bases and the J gene lost 2 bases, with 25 bases spanning the gap. Looked up from germline, CDR1 is SGHDT and CDR2 is YYEEEE. The TCR sequence derives from a young woman in good health and CMV-seropositive. The chain is built from TRBV5-6 and TRBJ2-7; D is perhaps TRBD2 (6 bases). The sequencing input was PBMCs. CDR3 coding DNA: TGTGCCAGCAGCAAGACCCCCCTTCTAGCGCCCAGAACCTACGAGCAGTACTTC. Amino acids: CASSKTPLLAPRTYEQYF.